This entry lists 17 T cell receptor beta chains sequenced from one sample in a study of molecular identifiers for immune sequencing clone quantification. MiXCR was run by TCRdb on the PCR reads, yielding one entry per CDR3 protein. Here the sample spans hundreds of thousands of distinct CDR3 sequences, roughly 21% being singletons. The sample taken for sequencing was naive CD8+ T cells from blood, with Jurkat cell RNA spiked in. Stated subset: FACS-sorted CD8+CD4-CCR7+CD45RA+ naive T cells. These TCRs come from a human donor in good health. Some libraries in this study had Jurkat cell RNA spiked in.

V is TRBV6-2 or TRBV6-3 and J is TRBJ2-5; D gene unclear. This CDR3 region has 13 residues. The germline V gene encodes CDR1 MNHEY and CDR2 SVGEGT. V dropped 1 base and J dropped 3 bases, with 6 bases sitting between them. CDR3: CASSYYVKETQYF. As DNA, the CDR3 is TGTGCCAGCAGTTACTACGTCAAAGAGACCCAGTACTTC.

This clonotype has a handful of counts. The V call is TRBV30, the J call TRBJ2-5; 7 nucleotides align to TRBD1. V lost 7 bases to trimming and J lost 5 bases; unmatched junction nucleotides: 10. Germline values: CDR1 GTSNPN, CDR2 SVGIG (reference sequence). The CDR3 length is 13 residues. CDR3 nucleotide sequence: TGTGCCTTTAACGGACAGGACGGGGAGACCCAGTACTTC. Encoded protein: CAFNGQDGETQYF.

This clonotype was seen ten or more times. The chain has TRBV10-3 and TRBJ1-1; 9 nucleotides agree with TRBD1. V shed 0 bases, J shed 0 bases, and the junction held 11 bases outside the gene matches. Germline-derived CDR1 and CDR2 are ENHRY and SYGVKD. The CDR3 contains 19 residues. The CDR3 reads CAISESLTGGARMNTEAFF. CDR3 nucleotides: TGTGCCATCAGTGAGTCTCTGACAGGGGGTGCCCGCATGAACACTGAAGCTTTCTTT.

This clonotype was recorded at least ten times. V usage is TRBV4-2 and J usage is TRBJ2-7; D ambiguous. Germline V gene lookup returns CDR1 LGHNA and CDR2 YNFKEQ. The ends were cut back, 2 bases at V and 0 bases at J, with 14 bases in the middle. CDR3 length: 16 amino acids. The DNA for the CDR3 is TGTGCCAGCAGCCAAAAGACGACGCCACCCTCCTACGAGCAGTACTTC. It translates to CASSQKTTPPSYEQYF.

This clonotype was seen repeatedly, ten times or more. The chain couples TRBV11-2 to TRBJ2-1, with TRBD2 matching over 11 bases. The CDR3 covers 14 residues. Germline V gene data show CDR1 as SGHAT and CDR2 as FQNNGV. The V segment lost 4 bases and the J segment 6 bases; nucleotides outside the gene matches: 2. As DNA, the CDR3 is TGTGCCAGCAGCTCGACTAGCGGGGTCAATGAGCAGTTCTTC. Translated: CASSSTSGVNEQFF.

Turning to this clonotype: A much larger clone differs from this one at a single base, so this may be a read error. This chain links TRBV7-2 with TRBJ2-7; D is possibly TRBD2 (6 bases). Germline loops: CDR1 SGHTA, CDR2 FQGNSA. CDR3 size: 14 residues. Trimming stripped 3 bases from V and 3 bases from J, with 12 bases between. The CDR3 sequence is CASSFGASVYEQYF. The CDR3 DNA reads TGTGCCAGCAGCTTCGGGGCTAGCGTCTACGAGCAGTACTTC.

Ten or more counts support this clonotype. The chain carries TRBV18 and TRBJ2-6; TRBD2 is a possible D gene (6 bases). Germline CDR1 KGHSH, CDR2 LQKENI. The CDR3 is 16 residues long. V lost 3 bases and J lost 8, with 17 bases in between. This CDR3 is CASSPDGTVLTNVLTF. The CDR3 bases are TGTGCCAGCTCACCGGACGGGACTGTTTTGACCAACGTCCTGACTTTC.

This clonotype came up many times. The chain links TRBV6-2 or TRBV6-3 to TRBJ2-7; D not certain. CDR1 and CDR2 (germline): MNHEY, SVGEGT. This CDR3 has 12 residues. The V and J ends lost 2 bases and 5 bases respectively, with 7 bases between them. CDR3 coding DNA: TGTGCCAGCAGTTACCCTCTCGACGAGCAGTACTTC. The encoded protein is CASSYPLDEQYF.

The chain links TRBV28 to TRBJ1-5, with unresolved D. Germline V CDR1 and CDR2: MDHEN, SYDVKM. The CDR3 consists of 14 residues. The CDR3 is CGTVGLRANQPQHF. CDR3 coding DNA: TGTGGGACCGTGGGTCTCCGGGCCAATCAGCCCCAGCATTTT.

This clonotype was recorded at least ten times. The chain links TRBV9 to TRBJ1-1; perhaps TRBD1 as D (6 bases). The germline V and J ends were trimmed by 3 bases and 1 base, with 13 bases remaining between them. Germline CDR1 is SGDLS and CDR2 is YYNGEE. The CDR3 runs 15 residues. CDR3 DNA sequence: TGTGCCAGCAGCGAAGTCGGACAGCCGAACACTGAAGCTTTCTTT. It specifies CASSEVGQPNTEAFF. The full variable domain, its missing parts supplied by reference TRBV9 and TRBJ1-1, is DSGVTQTPKHLITATGQRVTLRCSPRSGDLSVYWYQQSLDQGLQFLIQYYNGEERAKGNILERFSAQQFPDLHSELNLSSLELGDSALYFCASSEVGQPNTEAFFGQGTRLTVV.

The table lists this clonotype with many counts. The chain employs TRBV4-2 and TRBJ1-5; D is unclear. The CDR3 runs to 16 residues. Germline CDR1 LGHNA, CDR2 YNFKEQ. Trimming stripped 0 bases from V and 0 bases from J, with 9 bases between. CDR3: CASSQDSGYSNQPQHF. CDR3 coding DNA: TGTGCCAGCAGCCAAGATTCGGGATATAGCAATCAGCCCCAGCATTTT.

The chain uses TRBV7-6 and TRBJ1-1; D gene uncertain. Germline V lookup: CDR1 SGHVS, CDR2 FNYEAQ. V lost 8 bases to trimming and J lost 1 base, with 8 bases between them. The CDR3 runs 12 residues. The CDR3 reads CASAAPNTEAFF. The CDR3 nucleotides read TGTGCCAGCGCGGCCCCGAACACTGAAGCTTTCTTT.

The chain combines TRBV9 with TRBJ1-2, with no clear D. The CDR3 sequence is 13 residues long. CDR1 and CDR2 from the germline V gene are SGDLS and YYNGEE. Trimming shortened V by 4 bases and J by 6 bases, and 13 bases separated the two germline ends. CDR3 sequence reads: CASSPPGVNGYTF. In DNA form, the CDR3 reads TGTGCCAGCAGCCCCCCTGGGGTTAATGGCTACACCTTC.

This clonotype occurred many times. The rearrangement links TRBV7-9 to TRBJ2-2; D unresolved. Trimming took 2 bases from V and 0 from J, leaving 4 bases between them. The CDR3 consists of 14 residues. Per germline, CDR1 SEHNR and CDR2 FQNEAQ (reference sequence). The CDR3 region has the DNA TGTGCCAGCAGCTTAACAACGAACACCGGGGAGCTGTTTTTT. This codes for CASSLTTNTGELFF.

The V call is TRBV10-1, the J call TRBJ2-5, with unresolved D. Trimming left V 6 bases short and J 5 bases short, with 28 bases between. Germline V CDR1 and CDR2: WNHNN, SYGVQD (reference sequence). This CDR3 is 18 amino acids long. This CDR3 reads CASSAPFGRPFEPETQYF. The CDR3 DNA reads TGCGCCAGCAGCGCCCCTTTTGGCCGGCCCTTCGAGCCGGAGACCCAGTACTTC.

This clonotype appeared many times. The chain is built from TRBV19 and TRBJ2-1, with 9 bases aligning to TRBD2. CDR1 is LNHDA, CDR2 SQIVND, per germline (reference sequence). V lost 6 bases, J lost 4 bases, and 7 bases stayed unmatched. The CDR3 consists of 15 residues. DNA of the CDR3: TGTGCCAGTAGCCTCAGCGGGAGGAGGTACAATGAGCAGTTCTTC. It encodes CASSLSGRRYNEQFF.

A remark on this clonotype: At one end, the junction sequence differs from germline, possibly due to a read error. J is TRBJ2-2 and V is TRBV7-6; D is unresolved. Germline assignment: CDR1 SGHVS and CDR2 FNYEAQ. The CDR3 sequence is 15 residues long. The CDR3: CASNLVESNTGELFF. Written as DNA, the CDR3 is TGTGCCAGCAACTTAGTTGAGTCCAACACCGGGGAGCTGTTTTTT.